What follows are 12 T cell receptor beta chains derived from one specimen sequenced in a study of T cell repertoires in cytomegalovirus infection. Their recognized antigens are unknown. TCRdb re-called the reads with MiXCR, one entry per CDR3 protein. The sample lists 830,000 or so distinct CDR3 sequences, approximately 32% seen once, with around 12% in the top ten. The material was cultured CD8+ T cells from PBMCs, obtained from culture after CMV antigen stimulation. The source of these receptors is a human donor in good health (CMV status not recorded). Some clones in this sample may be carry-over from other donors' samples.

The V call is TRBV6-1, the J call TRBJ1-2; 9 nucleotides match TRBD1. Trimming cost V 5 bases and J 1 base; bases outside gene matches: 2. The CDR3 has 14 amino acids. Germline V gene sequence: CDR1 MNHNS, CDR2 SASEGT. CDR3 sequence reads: CASSRDRVNYGYTF. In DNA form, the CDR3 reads TGTGCCAGCAGTCGGGACAGGGTTAACTATGGCTACACCTTC.

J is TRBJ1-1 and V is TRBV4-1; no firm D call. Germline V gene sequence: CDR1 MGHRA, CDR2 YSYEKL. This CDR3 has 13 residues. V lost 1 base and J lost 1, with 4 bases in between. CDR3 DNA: TGCGCCAGCAGCCAAGCTTGGAACACTGAAGCTTTCTTT. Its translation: CASSQAWNTEAFF.

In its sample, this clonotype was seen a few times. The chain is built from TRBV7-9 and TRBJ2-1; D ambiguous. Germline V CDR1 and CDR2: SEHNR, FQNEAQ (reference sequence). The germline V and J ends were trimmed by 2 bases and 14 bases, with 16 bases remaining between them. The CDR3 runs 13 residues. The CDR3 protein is CASSLRALVVEFF. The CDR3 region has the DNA TGTGCCAGCAGCTTAAGGGCCCTGGTGGTGGAGTTCTTC.

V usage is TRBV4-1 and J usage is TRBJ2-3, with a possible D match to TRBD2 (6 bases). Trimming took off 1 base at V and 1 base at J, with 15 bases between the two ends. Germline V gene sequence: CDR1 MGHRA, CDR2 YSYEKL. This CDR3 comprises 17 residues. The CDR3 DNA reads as TGCGCCAGCAGCCAAGGGGGGTGGGGGGTTGGCACAGATACGCAGTATTTT. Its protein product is CASSQGGWGVGTDTQYF.

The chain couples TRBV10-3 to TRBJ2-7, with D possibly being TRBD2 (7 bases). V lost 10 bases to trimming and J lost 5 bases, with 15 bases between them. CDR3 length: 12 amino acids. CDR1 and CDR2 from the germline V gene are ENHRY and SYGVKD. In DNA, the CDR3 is TGTGCCACCCGGGGGGCGTCCCACGAGCAGTACGTC. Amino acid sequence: CATRGASHEQYV.

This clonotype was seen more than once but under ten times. CDR3 bases: TGCGCCAGCAGCTTGGGCGGCAGTACCTTGGGAGATACGCAGTATTTT. Translation: CASSLGGSTLGDTQYF. The chain combines TRBV5-1 with TRBJ2-3; D unclear. V was cut by 0 bases and J by 5 bases, with 16 bases left in between. The CDR3 loop spans 16 amino acids. CDR1 and CDR2 (germline): SGHRS, YFSETQ.

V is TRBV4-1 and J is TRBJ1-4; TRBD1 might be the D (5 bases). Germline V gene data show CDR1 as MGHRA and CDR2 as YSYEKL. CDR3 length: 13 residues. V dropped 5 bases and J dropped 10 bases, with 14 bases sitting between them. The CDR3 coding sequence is TGCGCCAGCAGCAGTGAAGGGGCTGGAAAACTGTTTTTT. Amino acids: CASSSEGAGKLFF.

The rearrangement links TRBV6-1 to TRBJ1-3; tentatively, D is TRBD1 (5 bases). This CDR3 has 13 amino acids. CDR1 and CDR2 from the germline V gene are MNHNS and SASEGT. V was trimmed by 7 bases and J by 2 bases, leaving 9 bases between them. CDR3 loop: CASIPGPGNTIYF. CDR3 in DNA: TGTGCCAGCATTCCGGGACCTGGAAACACCATATATTTT.

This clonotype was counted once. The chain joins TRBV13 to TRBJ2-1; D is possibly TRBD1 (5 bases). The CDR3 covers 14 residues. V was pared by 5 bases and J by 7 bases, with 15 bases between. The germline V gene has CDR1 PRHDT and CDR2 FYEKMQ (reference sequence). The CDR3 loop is CASSQRPGRNEQFF. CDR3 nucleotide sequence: TGTGCCAGCAGCCAAAGACCAGGGCGGAATGAGCAGTTCTTC.

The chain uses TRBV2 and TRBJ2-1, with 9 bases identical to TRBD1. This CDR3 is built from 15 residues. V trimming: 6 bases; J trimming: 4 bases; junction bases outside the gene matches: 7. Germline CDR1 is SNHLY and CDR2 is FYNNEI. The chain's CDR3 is CASRKEGTGYNEQFF. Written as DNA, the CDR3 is TGTGCCAGCAGAAAGGAGGGGACAGGGTACAATGAGCAGTTCTTC.

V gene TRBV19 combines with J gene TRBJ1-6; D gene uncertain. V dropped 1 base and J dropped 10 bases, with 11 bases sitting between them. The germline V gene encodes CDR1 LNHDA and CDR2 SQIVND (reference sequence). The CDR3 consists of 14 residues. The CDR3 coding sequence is TGTGCCAGTAGTATAGGCGGGGAAGGATCACCCCTCCACTTT. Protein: CASSIGGEGSPLHF.

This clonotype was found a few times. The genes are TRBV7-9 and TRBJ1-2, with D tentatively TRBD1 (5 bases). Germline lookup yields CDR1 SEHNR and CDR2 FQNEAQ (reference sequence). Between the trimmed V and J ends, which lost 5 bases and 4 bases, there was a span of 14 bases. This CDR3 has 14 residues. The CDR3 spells CASSREGLGYGYTF. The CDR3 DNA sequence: TGTGCCAGCAGCCGAGAGGGGTTAGGCTATGGCTACACCTTC.